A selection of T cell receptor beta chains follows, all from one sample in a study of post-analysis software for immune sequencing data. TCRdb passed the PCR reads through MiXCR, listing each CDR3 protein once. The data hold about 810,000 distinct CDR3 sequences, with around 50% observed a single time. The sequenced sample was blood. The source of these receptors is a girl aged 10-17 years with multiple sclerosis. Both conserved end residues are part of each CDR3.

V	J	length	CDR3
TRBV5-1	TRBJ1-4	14	CASSLEGTSEKLFF
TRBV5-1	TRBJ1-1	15	CASSLVAEGRTEAFF
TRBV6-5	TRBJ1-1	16	CASSYGRAPRGTEAFF
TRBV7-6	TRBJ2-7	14	CASSASGTGGEQYF
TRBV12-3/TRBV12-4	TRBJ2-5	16	CASSQRKLRQGETQYF
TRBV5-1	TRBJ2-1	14	CASSPGGDYNEQFF
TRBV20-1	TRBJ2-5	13	CSARLAGTETQYF
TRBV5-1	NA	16	CASSWTGTSGWYEQYF
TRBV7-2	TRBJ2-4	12	CASSFPGFTEYF
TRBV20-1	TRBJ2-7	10	CSARKDEQYF
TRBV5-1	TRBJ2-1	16	CASTASGGTVYNEQFF
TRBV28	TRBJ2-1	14	CATQRREPYNEQFF
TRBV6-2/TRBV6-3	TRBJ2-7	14	CASRLQGNSYEQYF